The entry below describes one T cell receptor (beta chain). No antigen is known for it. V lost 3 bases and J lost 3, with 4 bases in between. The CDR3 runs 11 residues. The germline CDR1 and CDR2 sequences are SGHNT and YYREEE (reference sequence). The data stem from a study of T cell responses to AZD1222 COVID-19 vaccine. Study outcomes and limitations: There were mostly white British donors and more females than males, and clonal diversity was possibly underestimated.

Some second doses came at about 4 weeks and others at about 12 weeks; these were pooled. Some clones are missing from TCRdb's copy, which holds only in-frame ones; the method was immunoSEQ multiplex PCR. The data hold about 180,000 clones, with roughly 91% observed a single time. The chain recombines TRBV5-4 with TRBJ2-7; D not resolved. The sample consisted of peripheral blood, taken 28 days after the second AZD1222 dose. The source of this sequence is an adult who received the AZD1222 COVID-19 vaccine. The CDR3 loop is CASSSNYEQYF. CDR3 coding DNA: TGTGCCAGCAGCTCGAACTACGAGCAGTACTTC.